This is a list of T cell receptor beta chains from one sample in a study of T-cell memory formation after mild COVID-19. Each CDR3 protein is one row after TCRdb ran MiXCR on the 5' RACE reads. This table has 450,000 or so distinct CDR3 sequences, around 25% appearing once. The sequenced sample was PBMCs or a T cell subset sorted from them (not recorded which). Every receptor here comes from an adult woman who had mild COVID-19 (a few samples of this study predate the infection). Cell type and time point are not known. The CDR3 runs from the conserved cysteine through the conserved F or W. A D gene is named only where the DNA matches it firmly. A row's size may be missing; if present it is once, few, many or a size class.

d_call cdr3_length j_call clone_size v_call cdr3_nt cdr3_aa
. 11 TRBJ1-1 few TRBV6-1 TGTGCCAGCAGTATAATCACTGAAGCTTTCTTT CASSIITEAFF
. 14 TRBJ2-1 few TRBV24-1 TGTGCCACCAGTATGCGGGCCTCTTGGGATGAGCAGTTCTTC CATSMRASWDEQFF
. 17 TRBJ2-3 few TRBV21-1 TGTGCCAGCAGCAAAAGTGAGCCAGGGGCTAGCACAGATACGCAGTATTTT CASSKSEPGASTDTQYF
TRBD2 17 TRBJ2-1 few TRBV7-6 TGTGCCAGCAGGGGACCGGGACTAGCGGGAGGGGTGAATGAGCAGTTCTTC CASRGPGLAGGVNEQFF
. 15 TRBJ2-7 few TRBV6-2/TRBV6-3 TGTGCCAGCATCCGGTGGGCAGATTTGGCCTACGAGCAGTACTTC CASIRWADLAYEQYF
. 13 TRBJ1-4 . TRBV29-1 TGCAGCGTTTCGTTCGGGAAGGGAGAAAAACTGTTTTTT CSVSFGKGEKLFF
. 13 TRBJ2-7 few TRBV29-1 TGCAGCATGATAAAGGGGAAGGGGGGAGAGCAGTACTTC CSMIKGKGGEQYF
. 16 TRBJ2-2 . TRBV6-6 TGTGCCAGCAGTTACTCGCGACAGGAGAACACCGGGGAGCTGTTTTTT CASSYSRQENTGELFF
. 11 TRBJ1-1 few TRBV30 TGTGCCTGGAGTATAACAGAGGGAGCTTTCTTT CAWSITEGAFF
TRBD1 19 TRBJ1-6 many TRBV6-6 TGTGCCAGCAGTCCACTACCGGGACAGTTGGTGGGGACAAATTCACCCCTCCACTTT CASSPLPGQLVGTNSPLHF
TRBD1 15 TRBJ2-4 few TRBV20-1 TGCAGTGCTAGAGTGACAGGGGAAATTAAAAACATTCAGTACTTC CSARVTGEIKNIQYF
. 13 TRBJ1-2 . TRBV6-1 TGTGCCAGCAGTGTTACCCGGGGCGAAGGCTACACCTTC CASSVTRGEGYTF
TRBD2 14 TRBJ2-3 many TRBV29-1 TGCAGCGTTGAAATTCTAGCGGCATTCGGTACGCAGTATTTT CSVEILAAFGTQYF
. 10 TRBJ2-7 many TRBV6-2/TRBV6-3 TGTGCCAGCAGTGACTACGAGCAGTACTTC CASSDYEQYF
. 13 TRBJ1-5 . TRBV7-2 TGTGCCAGCAGCTTAGGGGTCGTGGAGCCCCAGCATTTT CASSLGVVEPQHF
TRBD2 15 TRBJ2-1 many TRBV12-3/TRBV12-4 TGTGCCAGCAGTTTTCGGACTAGCGGAGTCAATGAGCAGTTCTTC CASSFRTSGVNEQFF
. 11 TRBJ2-1 . TRBV5-6 TGTGCCAGCAGCGAGAATGGGGAGCAGTTCTTC CASSENGEQFF
TRBD2 14 TRBJ2-7 . TRBV6-5 TGTGCCAGCAGTTACGGCGGGGGGGTCTACGAGCAGTACTTC CASSYGGGVYEQYF
. 15 TRBJ1-5 few TRBV6-1 TGTGCCAGCAACCAGGAGGGGGGGGCAGGCCAGCCCCAGCATTTT CASNQEGGAGQPQHF
TRBD2 17 TRBJ2-1 . TRBV4-3 TGCGCCAGCAGCCAAGCTGCTAGCGGGAGAGTAGGGAATGAGCAGTTCTTC CASSQAASGRVGNEQFF
. 15 TRBJ2-7 few TRBV4-3 TGCGCCAGCAGCCAAGATAGGGCCAGCTCCTACGAGCAGTACTTC CASSQDRASSYEQYF
. 16 TRBJ2-1 few TRBV27 TGTGCCAGCAGTTTATTCTATCCGACAGAGTCCAATGAGCAGTTCTTC CASSLFYPTESNEQFF